The 7 T cell receptor beta chains below come from one sample, sequenced in a study of T cell clonality in common variable immunodeficiency. Whole-study findings and limits: In common variable immunodeficiency, TCR beta chains reportedly carried fewer deletions and N-nucleotide insertions.

The antigens these receptors bind are not known. The data were produced by immunoSEQ multiplex PCR, yet TCRdb's version contains in-frame clones alone and is incomplete. The table records roughly 34,000 clones without singletons, the ten largest covering 28%. Sequenced: peripheral blood mononuclear cells. These receptors were obtained from a human donor with common variable immunodeficiency.

Details on this clone: Sequencing ends 3 residues short of the CDR3 end; the germline J gene provides the rest. This chain uses TRBV7-9 with TRBJ2-5, with a weak D call TRBD2 (6 bases). The CDR3 runs 15 residues. The germline V gene has CDR1 SEHNR and CDR2 FQNEAQ (reference sequence). V was trimmed by 11 bases and J by 1 base, leaving 20 bases between them. The CDR3 region is CAVRVGGASQETQYF. The CDR3 DNA, read in part, is TGTGCCGTCCGGGTGGGCGGGGCCTCCCAAGAGACC.

This clone was recorded many times. The read ends 3 residues early relative to the CDR3; the germline J gene fills the gap. The chain uses TRBV5-6 and TRBJ2-7; either TRBD1 or TRBD2 may fit D (6 bases each). Germline V gives CDR1 SGHDT, CDR2 YYEEEE. V shed 2 bases and J shed 5 bases, with 17 bases lying between them. The CDR3 sequence is 15 residues long. The part of the CDR3 DNA that was read is TGTGCCAGCAGCTTATCCCCAGGGGAGGAAAACGAG. Amino acid sequence: CASSLSPGEENE. The complete CDR3 protein is CASSLSPGEENEQYF. Combining the CDR3 with reference TRBV5-6 and TRBJ2-7 gives the whole variable domain DAGVTQSPTHLIKTRGQQVTLRCSPKSGHDTVSWYQQALGQGPQFIFQYYEEEERQRGNFPDRFSGHQFPNYSSELNVNALLLGDSALYLCASSLSPGEENEQYFGPGTRLTVT.

Many counts were recorded for this clone. The sequenced fragment ends 3 residues before the CDR3 boundary, so the rest is inferred from the germline J gene. The chain carries TRBV2 and TRBJ2-5; 9 bases line up with TRBD2. The CDR3 sequence is 16 residues long. The V segment lost 10 bases and the J segment 5 bases; nucleotides outside the gene matches: 17. Germline V gene data show CDR1 as SNHLY and CDR2 as FYNNEI. CDR3 DNA, as far as it was read: TGTGCCATCCGGCGGGTAGCGGGAGTGGAAGGGGAGACC. It encodes CAIRRVAGVEGET. The whole CDR3 region reads CAIRRVAGVEGETQYF.

A remark on this clone: The read stops 3 residues short of the end of the CDR3; the missing end is completed from the germline J gene. The chain uses TRBV5-1 and TRBJ2-5; tentatively, D is TRBD1 (7 bases). Trimming pared 7 bases from V and 5 bases from J, leaving 15 bases between. Per the germline V gene, CDR1 is SGHRS and CDR2 is YFSETQ. This CDR3 is 13 amino acids long. The CDR3 reads CASSSGGRETQYF. CDR3 DNA (partial): TGCGCCAGCTCCTCAGGGGGGCGGGAGACC.

A few counts support this clone. From the germline J gene comes the end of the CDR3, since the read stops 3 residues before it. The V and J genes are TRBV6-2 or TRBV6-3 and TRBJ2-4; a weak D match, TRBD2 (6 bases). This CDR3 spans 12 amino acids. Looked up from germline, CDR1 is MNHEY and CDR2 is SVGEGT. The germline V and J ends were trimmed by 5 bases and 6 bases, with 8 bases remaining between them. CDR3 DNA, as far as it was read: TGTGCCAGCAGTCTCGGGGGAAACATT. It translates to CASSLGGNI. The CDR3 in its entirety is CASSLGGNIQYF.

In this sample, this clone turned up many times. The observed sequence ends 3 residues before the CDR3 terminus, with the missing tail filled in from the germline J gene. This chain links TRBV7-9 with TRBJ2-7, with 10 positions matching TRBD1. The CDR3 runs 15 residues. From germline, CDR1 is SEHNR and CDR2 FQNEAQ (reference sequence). The trim removed 5 bases at V and 4 bases at J, leaving 8 bases unmatched. The part of the CDR3 DNA that was read is TGTGCCAGCAGCCTCCGGGACAGGGGCGAGTACGAG. Translation gives CASSLRDRGEYE. The CDR3 in full is CASSLRDRGEYEQYF. Combining the CDR3 with reference TRBV7-9 and TRBJ2-7 gives the whole variable domain DTGVSQNPRHKITKRGQNVTFRCDPISEHNRLYWYRQTLGQGPEFLTYFQNEAQLEKSRLLSDRFSAERPKGSFSTLEIQRTEQGDSAMYLCASSLRDRGEYEQYFGPGTRLTVT.

On this clone: The read stops 3 residues short of the end of the CDR3; the missing end is completed from the germline J gene. V usage is TRBV5-6 and J usage is TRBJ2-7, with 8 bases lining up with TRBD1. Germline trimming cut 3 bases from V and 5 bases from J; bases unmatched to any gene: 7. Germline V lookup: CDR1 SGHDT, CDR2 YYEEEE. This CDR3 is 14 amino acids long. CDR3 bases read: TGTGCCAGCAGCTACTGGACAGGGTTGCACGAG. The encoded protein is CASSYWTGLHE. In full, the CDR3 reads CASSYWTGLHEQYF.